This TCR beta chain appears in the sequencing data of a study of CD8 T cells in Susac syndrome. CDR1 MNHEY and CDR2 SMNVEV come from the germline V gene (reference sequence). The CDR3 spans 15 residues. J gave up 6 bases and V 6 bases, and 13 bases lay outside the gene matches. When the RNA was reverse transcribed, random hexamers were used with an input of about 0.5 to 1 ug. TCRdb reprocessed the immunoSEQ multiplex PCR reads via MiXCR and lists one record per CDR3 protein. Of fewer than 150,000 distinct CDR3 sequences listed, about 94% are singletons. This clonotype originated in a human donor in good health. The source material was CD8+ T cells from PBMCs. This chain uses TRBV27 with TRBJ1-1, with 7 bases fitting TRBD1. DNA for the CDR3: TGTGCCAGCAGGCCAGACCAGGGGGATTCGGCTGAAGCTTTCTTT. Translating gives CASRPDQGDSAEAFF.